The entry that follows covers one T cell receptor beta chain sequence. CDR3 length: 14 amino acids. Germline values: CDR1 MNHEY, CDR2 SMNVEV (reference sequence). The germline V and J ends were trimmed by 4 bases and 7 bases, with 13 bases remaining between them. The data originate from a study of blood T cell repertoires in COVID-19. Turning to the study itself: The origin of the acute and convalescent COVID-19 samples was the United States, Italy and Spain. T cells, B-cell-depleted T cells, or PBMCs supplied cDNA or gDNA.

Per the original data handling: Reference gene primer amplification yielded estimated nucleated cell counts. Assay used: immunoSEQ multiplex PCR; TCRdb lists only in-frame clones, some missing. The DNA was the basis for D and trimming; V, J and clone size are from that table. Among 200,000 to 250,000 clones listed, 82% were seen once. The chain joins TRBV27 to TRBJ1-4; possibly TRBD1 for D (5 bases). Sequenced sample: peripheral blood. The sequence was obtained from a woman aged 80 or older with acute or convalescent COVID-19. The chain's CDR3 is CASSSLIRAEKLFF. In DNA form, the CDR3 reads TGTGCCAGCAGTTCCCTCATCAGGGCTGAAAAACTGTTTTTT.